This T cell receptor (beta chain) was recovered during a study of brain T cells in children with intractable seizures. Some clones are missing from TCRdb's copy, which holds only in-frame ones; the method was immunoSEQ multiplex PCR. The sample consists of 80,000 or so clones, under 95% of them appearing once. This CDR3 region has 14 residues. Germline lookup yields CDR1 SGHNT and CDR2 YYREEE (reference sequence). V shed 1 base, J shed 3 bases, and the junction held 3 bases outside the gene matches. Study-wide results and caveats: Only CDR3 sequence similarity suggested viral specificity, without known HCMV serostatus. Pre- and post-surgery blood differed in depth, so pre-surgery absences may be undersampling.

The sequenced cases were selected for having the highest brain T cell transcript signatures. At least one anti-epileptic drug was given before surgery. As concerns this clone: Its antigen is currently unknown.

This TCR derives from a boy under two years old with tuberous sclerosis and intractable seizures. The chain recombines TRBV5-4 with TRBJ1-2, with 7 positions matching TRBD1. Specimen: peripheral blood, collected at surgery. CDR3: CASSLTTGHYGYTF. The CDR3 DNA reads TGTGCCAGCAGCTTGACGACAGGGCACTATGGCTACACCTTC.